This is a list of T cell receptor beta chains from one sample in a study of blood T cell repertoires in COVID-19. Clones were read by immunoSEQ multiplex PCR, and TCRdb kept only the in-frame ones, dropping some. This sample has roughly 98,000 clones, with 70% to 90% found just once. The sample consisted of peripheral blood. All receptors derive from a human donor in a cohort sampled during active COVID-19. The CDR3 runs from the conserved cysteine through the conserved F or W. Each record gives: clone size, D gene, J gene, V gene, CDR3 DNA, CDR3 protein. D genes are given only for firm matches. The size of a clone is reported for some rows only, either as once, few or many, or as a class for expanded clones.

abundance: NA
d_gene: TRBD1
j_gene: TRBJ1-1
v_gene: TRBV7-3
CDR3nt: TGTGCCAGCAGCCGGGACAGGGTCACTGAAGCTTTCTTT
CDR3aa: CASSRDRVTEAFF

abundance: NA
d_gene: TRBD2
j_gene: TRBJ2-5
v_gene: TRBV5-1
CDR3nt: TGCGCCAGCAGCCCCACGCGGGGGGCGGCAGAGACCCAGTACTTC
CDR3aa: CASSPTRGAAETQYF

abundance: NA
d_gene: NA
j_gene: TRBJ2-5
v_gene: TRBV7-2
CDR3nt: TGTGCCAGCAGCTTGTCGCCGGAAGAGACCCAGTACTTC
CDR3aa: CASSLSPEETQYF

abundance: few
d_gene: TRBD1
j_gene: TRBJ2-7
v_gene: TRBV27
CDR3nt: TGTGCCAGCAGTTTATATGGGGGCCGACAGGGTTCCTACGAGCAGTACTTC
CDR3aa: CASSLYGGRQGSYEQYF

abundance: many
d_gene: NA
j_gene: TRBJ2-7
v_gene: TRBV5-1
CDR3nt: TGCGCCAGCAGCTTGGTGGTCAGTCCCTACGAGCAGTACTTC
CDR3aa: CASSLVVSPYEQYF

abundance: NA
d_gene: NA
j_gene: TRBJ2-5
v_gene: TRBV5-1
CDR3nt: TGCGCCAGCAGCTTCGGGGGGCCCCAAGAGACCCAGTACTTC
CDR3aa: CASSFGGPQETQYF

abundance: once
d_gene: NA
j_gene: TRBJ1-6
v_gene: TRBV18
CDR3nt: TGTGCCAGCTCACCACGCGGGGACGGGAATTCACCCCTCCACTTT
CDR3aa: CASSPRGDGNSPLHF

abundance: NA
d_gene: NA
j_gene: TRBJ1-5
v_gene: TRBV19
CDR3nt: TGTGCCAGTAGTATGGGTCCTGGGCGACAGCCCCAGCATTTT
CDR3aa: CASSMGPGRQPQHF

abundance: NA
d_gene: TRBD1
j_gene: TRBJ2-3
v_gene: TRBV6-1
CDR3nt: TGTGCCAGCAGTGAAGGGCAGGGGGCTGATACGCAGTATTTT
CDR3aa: CASSEGQGADTQYF

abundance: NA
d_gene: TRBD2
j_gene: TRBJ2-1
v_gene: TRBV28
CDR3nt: TGTGCCAGCATCCCTCTCGTGGCTAGCGGCTCCTACAATGAGCAGTTCTTC
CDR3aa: CASIPLVASGSYNEQFF

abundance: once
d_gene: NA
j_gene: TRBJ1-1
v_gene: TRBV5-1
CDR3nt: TGCGCCAGTCACAAAGCCGGGATGAACACTGAAGCTTTCTTT
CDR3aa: CASHKAGMNTEAFF

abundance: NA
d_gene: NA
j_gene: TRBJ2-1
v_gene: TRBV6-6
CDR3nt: TGTGCCAGCAGTTACTCTGGACAGCGTTACAATGAGCAGTTCTTC
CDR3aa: CASSYSGQRYNEQFF

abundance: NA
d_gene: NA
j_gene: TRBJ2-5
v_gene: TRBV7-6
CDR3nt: TGTGCCAGCAGCTTAGCCCCCGCGTTTCAAGAGACCCAGTACTTC
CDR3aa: CASSLAPAFQETQYF

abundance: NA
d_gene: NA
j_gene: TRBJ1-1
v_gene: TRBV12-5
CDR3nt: TGTGCTAGTGGCCGTCAACAGGGCTTGAACACTGAAGCTTTCTTT
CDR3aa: CASGRQQGLNTEAFF

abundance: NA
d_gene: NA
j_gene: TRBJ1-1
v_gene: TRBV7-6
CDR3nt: TGTGCCAGCAGCTTAGTGTGGGGGGGCACTGAAGCTTTCTTT
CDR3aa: CASSLVWGGTEAFF

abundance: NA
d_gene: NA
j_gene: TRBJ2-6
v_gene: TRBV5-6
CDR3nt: TGTGCCAGCAGCTTCCCGGGTGCAGGGGCGGCTGGGGCCAACGTCCTGACTTTC
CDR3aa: CASSFPGAGAAGANVLTF

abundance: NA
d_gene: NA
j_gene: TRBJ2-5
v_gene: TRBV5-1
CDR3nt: TGCGCCAGCAGCTTGGCGGAGACCCAGTACTTC
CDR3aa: CASSLAETQYF

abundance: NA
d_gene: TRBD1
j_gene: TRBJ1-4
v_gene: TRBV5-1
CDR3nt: TGCGCCAGCAGTGGGGGACAGGTTGCAACTAATGAAAAACTGTTTTTT
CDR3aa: CASSGGQVATNEKLFF

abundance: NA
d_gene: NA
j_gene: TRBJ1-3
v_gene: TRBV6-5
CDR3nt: TGTGCCAGCAGTTACTCGTTGGCAGGCCCTGGAAACACCATATATTTT
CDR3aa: CASSYSLAGPGNTIYF

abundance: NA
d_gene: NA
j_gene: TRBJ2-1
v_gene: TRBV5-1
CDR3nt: TGCGCCAGCAGCTTGGAAGCCCCCTCAGGAAGCAATGAGCAGTTCTTC
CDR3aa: CASSLEAPSGSNEQFF

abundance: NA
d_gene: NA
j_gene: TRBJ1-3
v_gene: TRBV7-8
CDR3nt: TGTGCCAGCACCCCGGGTACTGGAAACACCATATATTTT
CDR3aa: CASTPGTGNTIYF

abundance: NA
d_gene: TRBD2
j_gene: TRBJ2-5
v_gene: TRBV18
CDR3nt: TGTGCCAGCTCATCCCTGGGGGGGTTACCGACCTCCCAAGAGACCCAGTACTTC
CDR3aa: CASSSLGGLPTSQETQYF

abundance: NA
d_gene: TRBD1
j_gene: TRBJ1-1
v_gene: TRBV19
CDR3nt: TGTGCCAGTAGTACATCCAGGGGGCCCAAGGCTGAAGCTTTCTTT
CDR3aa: CASSTSRGPKAEAFF

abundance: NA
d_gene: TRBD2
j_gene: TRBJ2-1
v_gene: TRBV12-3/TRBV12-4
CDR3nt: TGTGCCAGCGGTATGAGCGGGGCGTTTCGCCCGTTCTTC
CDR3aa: CASGMSGAFRPFF

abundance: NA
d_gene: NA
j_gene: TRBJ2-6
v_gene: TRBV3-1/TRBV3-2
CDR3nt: TGTGCCAGCAGCCAAGACCGGTTCTCTGGGGCCAACGTCCTGACTTTC
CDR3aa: CASSQDRFSGANVLTF

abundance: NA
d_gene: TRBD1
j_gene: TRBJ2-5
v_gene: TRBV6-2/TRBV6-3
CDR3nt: TGTGCCAGCAGTTCCCAGACAGGGGTAGAGACCCAGTACTTC
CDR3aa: CASSSQTGVETQYF

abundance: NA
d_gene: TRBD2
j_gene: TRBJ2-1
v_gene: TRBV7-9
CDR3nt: TGTGCCAGCAGCGATAGACTAGCGGGGTACAATGAGCAGTTCTTC
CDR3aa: CASSDRLAGYNEQFF

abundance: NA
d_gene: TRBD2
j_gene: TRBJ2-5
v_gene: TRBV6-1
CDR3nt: TGTGCCAGCAGTGAGACCCCTTCTACACTAGCGGGGGGGTTAAAGACCCAGTACTTC
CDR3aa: CASSETPSTLAGGLKTQYF

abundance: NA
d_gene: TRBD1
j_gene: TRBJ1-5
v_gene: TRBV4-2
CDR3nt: TGTGCCAGCAGCCCGCGGCATTCAACAGGGGTCAGCAATCAGCCCCAGCATTTT
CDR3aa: CASSPRHSTGVSNQPQHF

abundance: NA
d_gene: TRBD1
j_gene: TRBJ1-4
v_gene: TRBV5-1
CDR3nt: TGCGCCAGCAGCTTGGGGGTCGACAGGGGGCTTCGTGAAAAACTGTTTTTT
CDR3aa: CASSLGVDRGLREKLFF

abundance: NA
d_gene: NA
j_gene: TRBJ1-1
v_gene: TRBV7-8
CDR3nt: TGTGCCAGCAGCCCATCGAGGACAAAAATGAACACTGAAGCTTTCTTT
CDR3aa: CASSPSRTKMNTEAFF

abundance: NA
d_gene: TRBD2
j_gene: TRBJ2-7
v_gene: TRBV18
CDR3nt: TGTGCCAGCTCACCACCGGGACTAACCTACGAGCAGTACTTC
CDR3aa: CASSPPGLTYEQYF

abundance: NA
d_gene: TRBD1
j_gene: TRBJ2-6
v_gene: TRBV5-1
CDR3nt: TGCGCCAGCAGCCCCGGGACAGGACCCTCTGGGGCCAACGTCCTGACTTTC
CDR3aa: CASSPGTGPSGANVLTF

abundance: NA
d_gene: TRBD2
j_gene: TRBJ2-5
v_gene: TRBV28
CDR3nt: TGTGCCAGCAGTCGACTAGCGGGGGGAAGCAAGTACTTC
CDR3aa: CASSRLAGGSKYF

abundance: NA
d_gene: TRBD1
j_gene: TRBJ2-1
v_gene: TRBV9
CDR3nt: TGTGCCAGCAGCTTCCAGGGGGCAGTCTACAATGAGCAGTTCTTC
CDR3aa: CASSFQGAVYNEQFF

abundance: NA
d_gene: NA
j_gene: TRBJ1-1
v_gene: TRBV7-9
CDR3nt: TGTGCCAGCAGCTTAGTCGGAGTCACTGAAGCTTTCTTT
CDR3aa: CASSLVGVTEAFF

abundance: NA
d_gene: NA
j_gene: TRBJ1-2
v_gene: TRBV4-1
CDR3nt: TGCGCCAGCAGCCAGGGACATTGGGGCTATGGCTACACCTTC
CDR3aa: CASSQGHWGYGYTF

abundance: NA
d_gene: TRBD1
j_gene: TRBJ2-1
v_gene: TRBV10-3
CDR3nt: TGTGCCATCAGGGGGACAGACGACTACAATGAGCAGTTCTTC
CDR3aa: CAIRGTDDYNEQFF

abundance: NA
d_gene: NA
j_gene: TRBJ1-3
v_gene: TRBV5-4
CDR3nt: TGTGCCAGCAGCCCGGGCGGGGGTCTGTCCGGAAACACCATATATTTT
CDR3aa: CASSPGGGLSGNTIYF

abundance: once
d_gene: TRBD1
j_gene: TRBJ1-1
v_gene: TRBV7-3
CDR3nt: TGTGCCAGCAGCCCCTCGACAGGGAGCGCTGAAGCTTTCTTT
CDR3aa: CASSPSTGSAEAFF

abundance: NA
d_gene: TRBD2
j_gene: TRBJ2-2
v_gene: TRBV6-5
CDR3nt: TGTGCCAGCAGGGATAGCGGGGGGCCCACCGGGGAGCTGTTTTTT
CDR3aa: CASRDSGGPTGELFF

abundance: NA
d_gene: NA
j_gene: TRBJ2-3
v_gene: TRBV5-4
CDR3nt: TGTGCCAGCAGCCCTCAAATGGGGCTTACGCAGTATTTT
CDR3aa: CASSPQMGLTQYF

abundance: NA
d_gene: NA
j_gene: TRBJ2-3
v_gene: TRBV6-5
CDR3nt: TGTGCCAGCAGTTCCACTTCCGATACGCAGTATTTT
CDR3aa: CASSSTSDTQYF

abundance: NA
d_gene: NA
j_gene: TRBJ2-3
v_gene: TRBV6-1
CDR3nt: TGTGCCAGCAGTGAGGACAGCCTAGACACAGATACGCAGTATTTT
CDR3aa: CASSEDSLDTDTQYF

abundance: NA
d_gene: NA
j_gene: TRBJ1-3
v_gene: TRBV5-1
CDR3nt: TGCGCCAGCAGCTTGCCGGGGAAATCCTCTGGAAACACCATATATTTT
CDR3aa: CASSLPGKSSGNTIYF

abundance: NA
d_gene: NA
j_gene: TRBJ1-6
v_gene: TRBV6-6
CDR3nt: TGTGCCAGCAGCCAGACGACAGTTGATGATTCACCCCTCCACTTT
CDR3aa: CASSQTTVDDSPLHF

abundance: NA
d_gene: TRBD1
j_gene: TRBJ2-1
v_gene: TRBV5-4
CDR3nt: TGTGCCAGCAGCTCCCCGGACAGGGCCCATGAGCAGTTCTTC
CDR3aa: CASSSPDRAHEQFF

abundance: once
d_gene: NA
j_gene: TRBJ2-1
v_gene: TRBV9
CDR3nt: TGTGCCAGCAGCGTAGGGGCAGGTCCCCATGAGCAGTTCTTC
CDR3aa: CASSVGAGPHEQFF

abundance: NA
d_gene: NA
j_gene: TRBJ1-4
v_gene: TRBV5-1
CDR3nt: TGCGCCAGCAGCCCTCACGGAGACAGTGATGAAAAACTGTTTTTT
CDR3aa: CASSPHGDSDEKLFF

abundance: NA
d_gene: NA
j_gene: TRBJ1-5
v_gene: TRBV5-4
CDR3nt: TGTGCCAGCAGCATCGACAGGCTCAATCAGCCCCAGCATTTT
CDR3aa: CASSIDRLNQPQHF

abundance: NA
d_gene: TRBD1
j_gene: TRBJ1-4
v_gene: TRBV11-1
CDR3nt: TGTGCCAGCAGCCGCGACAGGGGAACTAATGAAAAACTGTTTTTT
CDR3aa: CASSRDRGTNEKLFF

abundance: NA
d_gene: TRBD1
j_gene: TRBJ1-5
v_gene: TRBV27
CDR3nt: TGTGCCAGCAGTATAACAGGGGAGGCGCCCCAGCATTTT
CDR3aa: CASSITGEAPQHF

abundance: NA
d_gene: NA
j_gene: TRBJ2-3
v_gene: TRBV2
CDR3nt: TGTGCCAGCAGCCAAGGGGCGGGGTCCACAGATACGCAGTATTTT
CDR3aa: CASSQGAGSTDTQYF

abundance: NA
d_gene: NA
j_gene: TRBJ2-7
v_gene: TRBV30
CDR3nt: TGTGCCTGGAGTGGGGGAGGGGGCTACGAGCAGTACTTC
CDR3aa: CAWSGGGGYEQYF

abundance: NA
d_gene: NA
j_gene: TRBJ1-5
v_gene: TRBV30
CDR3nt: TGTGCCTGGAGTGTCCGTTTTAATCAGCCCCAGCATTTT
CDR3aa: CAWSVRFNQPQHF

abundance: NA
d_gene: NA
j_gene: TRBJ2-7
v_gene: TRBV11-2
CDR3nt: TGTGCCAGCAGCCTTCGGAGGGGAATAGGGGAGCAGTACTTC
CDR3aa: CASSLRRGIGEQYF

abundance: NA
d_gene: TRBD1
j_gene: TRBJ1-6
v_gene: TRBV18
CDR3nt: TGTGCCAGCTCTCAGGACAGGGGGTCCTATAATTCACCCCTCCACTTT
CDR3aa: CASSQDRGSYNSPLHF

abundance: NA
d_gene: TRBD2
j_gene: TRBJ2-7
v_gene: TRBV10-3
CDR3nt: TGTGCCATCAGGGCCGGGACTAGCGGCTCCTACGAGCAGTACTTC
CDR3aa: CAIRAGTSGSYEQYF

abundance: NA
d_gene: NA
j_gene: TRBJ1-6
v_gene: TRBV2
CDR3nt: TGTGCCAGCATGCGCGAGGAGGCCCTCCACTTT
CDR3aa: CASMREEALHF

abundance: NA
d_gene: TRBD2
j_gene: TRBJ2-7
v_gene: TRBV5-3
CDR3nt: TGTGCCAGAAGCTCACTAGCGGGAATGACGTACGAGCAGTACTTC
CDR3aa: CARSSLAGMTYEQYF